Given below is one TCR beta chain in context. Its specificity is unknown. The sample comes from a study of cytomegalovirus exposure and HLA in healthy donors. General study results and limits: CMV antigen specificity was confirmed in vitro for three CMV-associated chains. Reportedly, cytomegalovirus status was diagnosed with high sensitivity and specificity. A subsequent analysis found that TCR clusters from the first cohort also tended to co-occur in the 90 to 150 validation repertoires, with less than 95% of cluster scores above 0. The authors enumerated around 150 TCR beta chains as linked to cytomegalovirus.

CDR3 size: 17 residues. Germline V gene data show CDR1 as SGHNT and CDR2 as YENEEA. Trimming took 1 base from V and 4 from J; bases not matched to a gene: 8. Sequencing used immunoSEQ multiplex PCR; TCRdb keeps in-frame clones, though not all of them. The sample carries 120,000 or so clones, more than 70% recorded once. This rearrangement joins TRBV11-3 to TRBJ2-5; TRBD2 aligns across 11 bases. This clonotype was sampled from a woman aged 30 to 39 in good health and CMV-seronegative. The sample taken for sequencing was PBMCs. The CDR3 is CASSLGASGGFGETQYF. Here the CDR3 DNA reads TGTGCCAGCAGCTTAGGGGCTAGCGGGGGGTTCGGAGAGACCCAGTACTTC.